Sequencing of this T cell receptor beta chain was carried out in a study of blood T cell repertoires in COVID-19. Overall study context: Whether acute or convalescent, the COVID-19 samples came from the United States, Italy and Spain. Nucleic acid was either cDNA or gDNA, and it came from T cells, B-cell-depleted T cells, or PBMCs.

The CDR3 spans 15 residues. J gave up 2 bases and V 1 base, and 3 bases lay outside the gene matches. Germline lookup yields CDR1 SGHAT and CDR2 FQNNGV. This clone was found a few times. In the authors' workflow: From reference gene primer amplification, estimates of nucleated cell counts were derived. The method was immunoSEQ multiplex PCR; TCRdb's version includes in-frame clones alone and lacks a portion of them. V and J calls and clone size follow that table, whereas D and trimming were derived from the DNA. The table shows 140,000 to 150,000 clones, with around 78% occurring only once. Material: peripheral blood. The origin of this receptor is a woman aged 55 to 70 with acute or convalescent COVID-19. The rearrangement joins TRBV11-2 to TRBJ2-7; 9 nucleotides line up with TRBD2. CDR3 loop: CASSLVSSGAYEQYF. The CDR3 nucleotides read TGTGCCAGCAGCTTAGTGTCTAGCGGGGCCTACGAGCAGTACTTC.